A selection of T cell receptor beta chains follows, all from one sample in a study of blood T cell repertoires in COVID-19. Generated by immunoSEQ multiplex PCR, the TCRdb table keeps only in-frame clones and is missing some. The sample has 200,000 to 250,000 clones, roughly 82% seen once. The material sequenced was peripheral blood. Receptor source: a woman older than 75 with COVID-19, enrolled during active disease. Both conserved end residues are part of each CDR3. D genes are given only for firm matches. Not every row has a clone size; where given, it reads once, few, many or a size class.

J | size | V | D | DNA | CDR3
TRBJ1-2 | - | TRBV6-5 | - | TGTGCCAGCAGTAATGAGGGCCGAATCTATGGCTACACCTTC | CASSNEGRIYGYTF
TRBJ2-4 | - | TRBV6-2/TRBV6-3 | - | TGTGCCAGCAGTATAAACGAGGGAAACATTCAGTACTTC | CASSINEGNIQYF
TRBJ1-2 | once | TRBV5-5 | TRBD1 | TGTGCCAGCACCCCGGACAGGGCTAACTATGGCTACACCTTC | CASTPDRANYGYTF
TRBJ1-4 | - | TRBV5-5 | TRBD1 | TGTGCCAGCAGCGCGGGACAGGGTTTAGAAAAACTGTTTTTT | CASSAGQGLEKLFF
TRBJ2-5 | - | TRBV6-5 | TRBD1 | TGTGCCAGCAGTTACCAGGACAGGGTGGCCCAGTACTTC | CASSYQDRVAQYF
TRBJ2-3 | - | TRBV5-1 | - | TGCGCCAGCAGCCCCGGGGAGCGAACAAGCACAGATACGCAGTATTTT | CASSPGERTSTDTQYF
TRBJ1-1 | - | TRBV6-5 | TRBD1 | TGTGCCAGCAGTTCGACGACAGGGGTGACTGAAGCTTTCTTT | CASSSTTGVTEAFF
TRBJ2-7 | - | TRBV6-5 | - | TGTGCCAGCAGTTATGGTGGGCAGGGCTCCTACGAGCAGTACTTC | CASSYGGQGSYEQYF
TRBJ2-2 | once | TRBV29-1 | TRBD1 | TGCAGCGTTGTGTATCAGGGGGCCACCGGGGAGCTGTTTTTT | CSVVYQGATGELFF
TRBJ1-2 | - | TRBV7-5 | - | TGTGTCAGAAGCGCTCCAGGGCTCAACTATGGCTACACCTTC | CVRSAPGLNYGYTF
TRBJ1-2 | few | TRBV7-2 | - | TGTGCCAGCAGCAAGAGACAAGATTACAACTATGGCTACACCTTC | CASSKRQDYNYGYTF
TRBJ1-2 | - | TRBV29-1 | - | TGCAGCGTTCGGACAGAGAACTATGGCTACACCTTC | CSVRTENYGYTF
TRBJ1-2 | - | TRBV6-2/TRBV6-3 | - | TGTGCCAGCAGTTACGGAGGGGAGGCGGTCACCTTC | CASSYGGEAVTF
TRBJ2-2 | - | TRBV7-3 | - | TGTGCCAGCAGCTTAGGGCAGGCCTTGACCGGGGAGCTGTTTTTT | CASSLGQALTGELFF
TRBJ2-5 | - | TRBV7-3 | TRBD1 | TGTGCCAGCAGCGAAGGGACAGTGGGGTCCCAGTACTTC | CASSEGTVGSQYF
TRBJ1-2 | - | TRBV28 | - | TGTGCCAGCAGTTCCGCTCCTCCGGGTAACTATGGCTACACCTTC | CASSSAPPGNYGYTF
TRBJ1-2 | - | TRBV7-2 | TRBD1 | TGTGCCAGCAGCCCTCAGGGACAGGGGATTGTCTATGGCTACACCTTC | CASSPQGQGIVYGYTF
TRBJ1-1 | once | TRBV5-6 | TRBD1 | TGTGCCAGCAGCTTGTCGCAGGGGGCGCGGGACACTGAAGCTTTCTTT | CASSLSQGARDTEAFF
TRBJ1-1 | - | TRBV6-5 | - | TGTGCCAGCAGTTACTTCGGGGTCGGTGGGACTGAAGCTTTCTTT | CASSYFGVGGTEAFF
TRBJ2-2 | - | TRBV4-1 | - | TGCGCCAGCAGCCAAACATACCAAACAGGGAGGGTAACCGGGGAGCTGTTTTTT | CASSQTYQTGRVTGELFF
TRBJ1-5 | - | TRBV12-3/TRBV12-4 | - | TGTGCCAGCAGTATGGACAATTATCAGCCCCAGCATTTT | CASSMDNYQPQHF
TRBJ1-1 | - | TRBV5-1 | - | TGCGCCAGTACCCTTGAGGGACAGAACACTGAAGCTTTCTTT | CASTLEGQNTEAFF
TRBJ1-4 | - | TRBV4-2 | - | TGTGCCAGCAGCCCAAGGGCGGGTCCCGATGAAAAACTGTTTTTT | CASSPRAGPDEKLFF
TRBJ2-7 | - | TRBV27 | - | TGTGCCAGCAGTACTGGACAGAACTACGAGCAGTACTTC | CASSTGQNYEQYF
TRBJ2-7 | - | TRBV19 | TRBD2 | TGTGCCAGTAGTCTAAAACGGACAAGCGGGAGCTCCTACGAGCAGTACTTC | CASSLKRTSGSSYEQYF
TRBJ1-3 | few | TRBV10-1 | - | TGCGCCAGCAGTGAGTCGACAGGAATCTCTGGAAACACCATATATTTT | CASSESTGISGNTIYF
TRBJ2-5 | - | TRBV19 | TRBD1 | TGTGCCACCGGGACAGGCCGCGAGACCCAGTACTTC | CATGTGRETQYF
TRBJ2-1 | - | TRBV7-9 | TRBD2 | TGTGCCAGCAGCCTTAGCGGGGTTTACAATGAGCAGTTCTTC | CASSLSGVYNEQFF
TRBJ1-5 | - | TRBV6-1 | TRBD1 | TGTGCCAGCAGTGCCCGGACAGGGGGCCCTTTAAATCAGCCCCAGCATTTT | CASSARTGGPLNQPQHF
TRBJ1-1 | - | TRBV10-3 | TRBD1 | TGTGCCATCAGGACGACAGGGGTTTCAGGCACTGAAGCTTTCTTT | CAIRTTGVSGTEAFF
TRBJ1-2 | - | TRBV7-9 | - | TGTGCCAGCAGCCAATCCGTCAGCGGTGCCGGCTACACCTTC | CASSQSVSGAGYTF
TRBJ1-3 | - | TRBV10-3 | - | TGTGCCATCAGTGAAGCGGGTTCTGGAAACACCATATATTTT | CAISEAGSGNTIYF
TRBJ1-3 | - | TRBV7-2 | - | TGTGCCAGCAGCTTAGCTCGGGGTTCAGGAAACACCATATATTTT | CASSLARGSGNTIYF
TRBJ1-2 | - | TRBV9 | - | TGTGCCAGCAGCGTAGTTCAGGGAAACTATGGCTACACCTTC | CASSVVQGNYGYTF
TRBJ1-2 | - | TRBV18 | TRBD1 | TGTGCCAGCTCACCCGGGACAGACGGGCGGGGCTACACCTTC | CASSPGTDGRGYTF
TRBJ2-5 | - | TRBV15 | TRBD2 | TGTGCCACCAGCAGAAGCGGGGGGGCCGAAGAGACCCAGTACTTC | CATSRSGGAEETQYF
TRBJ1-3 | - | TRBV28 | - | TGTGCCAGCAGTTTGGGGCAGCTACTCTCTGGAAACACCATATATTTT | CASSLGQLLSGNTIYF
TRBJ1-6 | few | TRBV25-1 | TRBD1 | TGTGCCAGCCGAAGAGACAGGGGGATTTCACCCCTCCACTTT | CASRRDRGISPLHF
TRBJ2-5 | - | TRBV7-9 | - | TGTGCCAGCAGCTTACCAGGTCAAGAGACCCAGTACTTC | CASSLPGQETQYF
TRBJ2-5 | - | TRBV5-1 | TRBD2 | TGCGCCAGCGCCGACGGGGCTAGCGGGGGGGAGACCCAGTACTTC | CASADGASGGETQYF
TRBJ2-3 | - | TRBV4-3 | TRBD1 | TGCGCCAGCAGCCATGGACAGGGTCGTCGCTATAGCACAGATACGCAGTATTTT | CASSHGQGRRYSTDTQYF
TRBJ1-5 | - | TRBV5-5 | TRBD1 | TGTGCCAGCAGCCTGGACAGGGTGCAGCCCCAGCATTTT | CASSLDRVQPQHF
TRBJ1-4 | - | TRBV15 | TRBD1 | TGTGCCACCAGCAAGCAACAGGGGCTGGATAATGAAAAACTGTTTTTT | CATSKQQGLDNEKLFF
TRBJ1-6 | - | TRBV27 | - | TGTGCCAGCACGGGCAGGGTGAATTCACCCCTCCACTTT | CASTGRVNSPLHF
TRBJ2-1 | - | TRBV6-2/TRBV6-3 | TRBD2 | TGTGCCAGCAGTTATTCCCGGGCGGGGGTCGCCAATGAGCAGTTCTTC | CASSYSRAGVANEQFF
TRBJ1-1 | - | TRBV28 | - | TGTGCCAGCAGTTTCCCCGCGAGGGGGGGCCAAGCTTTCTTT | CASSFPARGGQAFF
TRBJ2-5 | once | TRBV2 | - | TGTGCCAGCAGAAAGGAGCGGTTACAAGAGACCCAGTACTTC | CASRKERLQETQYF
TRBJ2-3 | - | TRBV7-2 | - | TGTGCCAGCAGCTTTTACAGGGTGAGCACAGATACGCAGTATTTT | CASSFYRVSTDTQYF
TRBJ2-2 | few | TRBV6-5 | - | TGTGCCAGCAGCCTCTACGGGGAGCTGTTTTTT | CASSLYGELFF
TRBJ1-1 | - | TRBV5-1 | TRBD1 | TGCGCCAGCAGCTTGGGACAGGGCTCGCGCACTGAAGCTTTCTTT | CASSLGQGSRTEAFF
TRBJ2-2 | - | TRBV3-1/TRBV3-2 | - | TGTGCCAGCAGCCAAGATGAGGGAGGGGAGCTGTTTTTT | CASSQDEGGELFF
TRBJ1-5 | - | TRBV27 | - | TGTGCCAGCAGTTTCACAGGGTACGGCAATCAGCCCCAGCATTTT | CASSFTGYGNQPQHF
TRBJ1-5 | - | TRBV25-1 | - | TGTGCCAGCAGTGAATCAGGGTTTCGTCAGCCCCAGCATTTT | CASSESGFRQPQHF
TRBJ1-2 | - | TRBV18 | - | TGTGCCAGCTCACCCGAGGCAAGCTATGGCTACACCTTC | CASSPEASYGYTF
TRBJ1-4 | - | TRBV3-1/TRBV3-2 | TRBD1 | TGTGCCAGCAGCCCGCCTGCAGGGGGAGGCGCTGAAAAACTGTTTTTT | CASSPPAGGGAEKLFF
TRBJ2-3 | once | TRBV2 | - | TGTGCCAGCAGTGAATGGGGGGCAGATACGCAGTATTTT | CASSEWGADTQYF
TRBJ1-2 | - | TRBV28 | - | TGTGCCAGCAGAGACTGGTCCTATGGCTACACCTTC | CASRDWSYGYTF